This entry lists 12 T cell receptor beta chains sequenced from one sample in a study of T cell changes during pregnancy in multiple sclerosis (dated by TCRdb to about 2019). Library preparation employed the immunoSEQ multiplex PCR assay. TCRdb re-hosts the immuneACCESS table, in-frame sequences only. Its copies lack some clones; in the studies checked, an unresolved V gene accounts for under half of them, and the cause for the rest is not known. In this sample the table shows about 120,000 clones, roughly 92% of which occur a single time. Approximately 6.3% of the sample lies in the top ten. This material consisted of peripheral blood, taken before pregnancy. The receptors originated from a female donor with multiple sclerosis, enrolled in a pregnancy study.

V gene TRBV19 combines with J gene TRBJ1-5; D possibly corresponds to TRBD1 (5 bases). Trimming stripped 3 bases from V and 5 bases from J, with 8 bases between. The CDR3 totals 13 residues. Germline CDR1 is LNHDA and CDR2 is SQIVND (reference sequence). The CDR3 is CASSIWGDQPQHF. The CDR3 coding sequence is TGTGCCAGTAGTATTTGGGGGGATCAGCCCCAGCATTTT.

The rearrangement joins TRBV6-1 to TRBJ2-7; no firm D call. The V and J ends lost 4 bases and 1 base respectively, with 17 bases between them. CDR3 length: 16 amino acids. The V gene's germline CDR1 is MNHNS and CDR2 SASEGT. CDR3 sequence: CASSALVSAKSYEQYF. DNA for the CDR3: TGTGCCAGCAGTGCTCTTGTGAGCGCGAAATCCTACGAGCAGTACTTC.

The CDR3 coding sequence is TGTGCCAGCAGCGTCAGGCAGGGGGAGACCCAGTACTTC. This sequence encodes CASSVRQGETQYF. The J gene is TRBJ2-5, the V gene TRBV9; D may be TRBD1 (6 bases). Trimming pared 2 bases from V and 5 bases from J, leaving 10 bases between. This CDR3 has 13 residues. Germline CDR1 and CDR2: SGDLS and YYNGEE. Full variable domain (missing parts from reference TRBV9 and TRBJ2-5): DSGVTQTPKHLITATGQRVTLRCSPRSGDLSVYWYQQSLDQGLQFLIQYYNGEERAKGNILERFSAQQFPDLHSELNLSSLELGDSALYFCASSVRQGETQYFGPGTRLLVL.

This chain uses TRBV9 with TRBJ2-3; TRBD2 is a possible D gene (7 bases). V was clipped by 0 bases and J by 4 bases, with 15 bases between them. Germline CDR1 reads SGDLS; CDR2 reads YYNGEE. This CDR3 spans 16 amino acids. CDR3 loop: CASSVVVGGPADTQYF. CDR3 sequence (DNA): TGTGCCAGCAGCGTAGTGGTGGGGGGGCCGGCAGATACGCAGTATTTT.

This clone was seen once. V is TRBV30 and J is TRBJ2-1; 7 bases line up with TRBD1. The CDR3 length is 13 residues. Germline-derived CDR1 and CDR2 are GTSNPN and SVGIG (reference sequence). J lost 9 bases, V lost 1 base, and 6 bases had no gene match. Here the CDR3 DNA reads TGTGCCTGGAGTGCACAGGGGTTGGGTGAGCAGTTCTTC. Protein sequence: CAWSAQGLGEQFF.

The gene calls are TRBV6-5 and TRBJ2-1, with D tentatively TRBD2 (5 bases). The germline V gene has CDR1 MNHEY and CDR2 SVGAGI. Trimming removed 3 bases at V and 0 bases at J, with 9 bases between. The CDR3 is made up of 15 amino acids. This chain's CDR3 is CASSYSVSSYNEQFF. The CDR3 nucleotides are TGTGCCAGCAGTTATAGCGTCAGCTCCTACAATGAGCAGTTCTTC.

The chain carries TRBV4-1 and TRBJ1-1, with D maybe TRBD1 (5 bases). Germline V CDR1 and CDR2: MGHRA, YSYEKL. The CDR3 is 15 residues long. Trimming cost V 6 bases and J 8 bases, with 22 bases left between them. The CDR3 DNA reads as TGCGCCAGCAGGGCACTCGGGGGACGCCCAGGGGAAGCTTTCTTT. Translating gives CASRALGGRPGEAFF.

The J gene is TRBJ2-5, the V gene TRBV5-6, with 7 bases that match TRBD2. The ends lost 1 base at V and 2 bases at J; junction bases unmatched: 14. CDR3 size: 18 residues. Germline V gene lookup returns CDR1 SGHDT and CDR2 YYEEEE. The CDR3, as DNA: TGTGCCAGCAGCTTGACGGTCACCGGGGGGTGGTCACAAGAGACCCAGTACTTC. Its translation is CASSLTVTGGWSQETQYF. The variable domain in full, with the rest retrieved from reference TRBV5-6 and TRBJ2-5, is DAGVTQSPTHLIKTRGQQVTLRCSPKSGHDTVSWYQQALGQGPQFIFQYYEEEERQRGNFPDRFSGHQFPNYSSELNVNALLLGDSALYLCASSLTVTGGWSQETQYFGPGTRLLVL.

The V call is TRBV7-2, the J call TRBJ1-2; maybe TRBD1 (5 bases). CDR1 and CDR2 (germline): SGHTA, FQGNSA. CDR3 length equals 16 residues. V lost 2 bases and J lost 5, with 18 bases in between. The CDR3 here is CASSLNPEGGGYGYTF. In DNA, the CDR3 is TGTGCCAGCAGCTTAAACCCCGAAGGCGGGGGTTATGGCTACACCTTC.

The rearrangement joins TRBV7-2 to TRBJ2-3, with D possibly being TRBD1 (5 bases). Germline lookup yields CDR1 SGHTA and CDR2 FQGNSA. Trimming left V 0 bases short and J 8 bases short, with 12 bases between. This CDR3 comprises 14 residues. DNA of the CDR3: TGTGCCAGCAGCTTAGCGCTGGACACGGGTACGCAGTATTTT. Its protein product is CASSLALDTGTQYF.

Only one count was recorded for this clone. The chain carries TRBV7-8 and TRBJ2-5; maybe TRBD2 (5 bases). Between the trimmed V and J ends, which lost 3 bases and 1 base, there was a span of 6 bases. This CDR3 has 13 residues. Germline lookup yields CDR1 SGHVS and CDR2 FQNEAQ. CDR3 nucleotides: TGTGCCAGCAGCTTCGGGGTCCAAGAGACCCAGTACTTC. This translates into CASSFGVQETQYF.

As to this clone: Mismatch with germline at one junction end may stem from a read error. CDR3 loop: CASRPGQGNAEAFF. The CDR3 nucleotides are TGTGCCAGCAGGCCAGGACAGGGGAACGCTGAAGCTTTCTTT. The chain joins TRBV6-5 to TRBJ1-1, with 9 positions matching TRBD1. Germline V lookup: CDR1 MNHEY, CDR2 SVGAGI. CDR3 length: 14 residues.